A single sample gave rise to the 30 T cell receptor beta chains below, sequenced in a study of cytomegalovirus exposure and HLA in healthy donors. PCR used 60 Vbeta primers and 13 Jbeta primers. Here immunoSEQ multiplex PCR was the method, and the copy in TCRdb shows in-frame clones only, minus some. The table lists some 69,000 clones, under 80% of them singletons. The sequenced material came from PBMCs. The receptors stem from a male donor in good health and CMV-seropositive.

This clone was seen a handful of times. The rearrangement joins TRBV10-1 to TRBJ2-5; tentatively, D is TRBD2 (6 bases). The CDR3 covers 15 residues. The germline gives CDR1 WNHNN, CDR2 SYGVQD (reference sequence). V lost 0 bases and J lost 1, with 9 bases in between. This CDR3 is CASSESSGPQETQYF. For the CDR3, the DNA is TGCGCCAGCAGTGAGTCTAGCGGACCCCAAGAGACCCAGTACTTC.

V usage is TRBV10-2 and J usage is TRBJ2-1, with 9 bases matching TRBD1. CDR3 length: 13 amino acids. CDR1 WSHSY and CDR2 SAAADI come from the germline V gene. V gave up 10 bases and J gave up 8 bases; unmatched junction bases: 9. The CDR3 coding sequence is TGCGCCACCGCCGGGACAGGGATCTATGAGCAGTTCTTC. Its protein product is CATAGTGIYEQFF.

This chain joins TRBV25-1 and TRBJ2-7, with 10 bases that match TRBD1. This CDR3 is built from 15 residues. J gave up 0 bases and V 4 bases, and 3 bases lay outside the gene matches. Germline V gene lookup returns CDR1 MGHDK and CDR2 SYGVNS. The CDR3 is CASSVRDRGSYEQYF. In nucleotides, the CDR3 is TGTGCCAGCAGTGTTAGGGACAGGGGCTCCTACGAGCAGTACTTC.

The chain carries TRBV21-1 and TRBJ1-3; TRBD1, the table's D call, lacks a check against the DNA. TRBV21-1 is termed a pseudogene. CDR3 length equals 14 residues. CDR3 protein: CASRFTVSGNTIYF. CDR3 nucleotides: TGTGCCAGCAGGTTTACAGTATCTGGAAACACCATATATTTT.

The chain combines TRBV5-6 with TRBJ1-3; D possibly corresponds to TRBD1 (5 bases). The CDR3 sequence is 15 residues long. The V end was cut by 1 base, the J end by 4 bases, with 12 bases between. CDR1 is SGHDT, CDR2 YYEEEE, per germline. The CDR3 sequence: CASSLRRGLGNTIYF. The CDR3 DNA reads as TGTGCCAGCAGCTTGAGAAGGGGATTAGGAAACACCATATATTTT.

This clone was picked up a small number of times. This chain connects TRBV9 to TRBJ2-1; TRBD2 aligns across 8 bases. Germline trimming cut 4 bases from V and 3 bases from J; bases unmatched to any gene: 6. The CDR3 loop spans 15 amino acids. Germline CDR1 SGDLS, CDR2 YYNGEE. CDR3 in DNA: TGTGCCAGCAGCCCAGATAGCGGGATCTACAATGAGCAGTTCTTC. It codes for CASSPDSGIYNEQFF.

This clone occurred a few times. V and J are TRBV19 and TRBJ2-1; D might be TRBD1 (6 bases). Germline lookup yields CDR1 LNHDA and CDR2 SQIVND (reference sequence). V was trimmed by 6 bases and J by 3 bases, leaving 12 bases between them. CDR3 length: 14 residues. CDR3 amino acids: CASRPGQYYNEQFF. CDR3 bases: TGTGCCAGTAGGCCTGGACAGTACTACAATGAGCAGTTCTTC.

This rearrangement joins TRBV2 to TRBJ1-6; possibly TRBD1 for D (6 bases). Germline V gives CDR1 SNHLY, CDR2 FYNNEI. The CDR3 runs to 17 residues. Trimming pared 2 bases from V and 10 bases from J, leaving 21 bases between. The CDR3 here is CASSESGRGGFESPLHF. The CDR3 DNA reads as TGTGCCAGCAGTGAAAGCGGTAGGGGGGGCTTCGAGTCACCCCTCCACTTT.

The CDR3 is CASNLGGPTEAFF. CDR3 DNA sequence: TGTGCCAGCAATTTGGGGGGGCCAACTGAAGCTTTCTTT. V is TRBV6-1 and J is TRBJ1-1, with D possibly being TRBD1 (6 bases). Trimming took off 7 bases at V and 5 bases at J, with 14 bases between the two ends. This CDR3 region has 13 residues. Germline loops: CDR1 MNHNS, CDR2 SASEGT.

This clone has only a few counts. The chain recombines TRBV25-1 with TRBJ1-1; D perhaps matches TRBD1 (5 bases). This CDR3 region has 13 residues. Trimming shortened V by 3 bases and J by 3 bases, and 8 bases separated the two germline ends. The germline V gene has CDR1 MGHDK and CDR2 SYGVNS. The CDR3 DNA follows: TGTGCCAGCAGTGACAGGGTCGACACTGAAGCTTTCTTT. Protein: CASSDRVDTEAFF.

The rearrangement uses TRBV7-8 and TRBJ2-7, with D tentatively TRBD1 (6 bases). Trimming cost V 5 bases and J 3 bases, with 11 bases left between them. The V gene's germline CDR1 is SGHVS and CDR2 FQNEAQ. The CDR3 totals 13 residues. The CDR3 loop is CASSVRTDYEQYF. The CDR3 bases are TGTGCCAGCAGCGTACGGACAGACTACGAGCAGTACTTC.

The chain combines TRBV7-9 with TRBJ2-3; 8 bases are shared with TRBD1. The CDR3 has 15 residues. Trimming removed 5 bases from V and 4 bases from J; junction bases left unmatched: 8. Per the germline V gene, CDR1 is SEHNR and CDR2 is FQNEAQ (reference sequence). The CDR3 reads CASSPGQGLADTQYF. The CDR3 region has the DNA TGTGCCAGCAGCCCAGGACAGGGTTTAGCAGATACGCAGTATTTT.

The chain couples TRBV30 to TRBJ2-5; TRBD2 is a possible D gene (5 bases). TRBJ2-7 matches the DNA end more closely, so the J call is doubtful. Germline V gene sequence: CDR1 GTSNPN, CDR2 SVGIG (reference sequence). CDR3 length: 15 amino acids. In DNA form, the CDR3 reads TGTGCCTGGAGTGTAGGGAATGAGGGAACCTACGAGCAGTACTTC. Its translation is CAWSVGNEGTYEQYF.

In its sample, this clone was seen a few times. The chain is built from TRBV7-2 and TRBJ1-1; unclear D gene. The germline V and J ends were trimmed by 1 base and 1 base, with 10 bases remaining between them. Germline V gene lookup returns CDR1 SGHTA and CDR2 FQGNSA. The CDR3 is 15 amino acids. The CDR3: CASSLDRTANTEAFF. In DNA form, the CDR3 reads TGTGCCAGCAGCTTAGATCGAACAGCGAACACTGAAGCTTTCTTT.

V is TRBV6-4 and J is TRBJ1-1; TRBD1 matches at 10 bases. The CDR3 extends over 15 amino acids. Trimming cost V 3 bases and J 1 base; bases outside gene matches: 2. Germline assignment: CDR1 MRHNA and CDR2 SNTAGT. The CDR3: CASSDRTGGNTEAFF. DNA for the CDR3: TGTGCCAGCAGTGATCGGACAGGGGGGAACACTGAAGCTTTCTTT.

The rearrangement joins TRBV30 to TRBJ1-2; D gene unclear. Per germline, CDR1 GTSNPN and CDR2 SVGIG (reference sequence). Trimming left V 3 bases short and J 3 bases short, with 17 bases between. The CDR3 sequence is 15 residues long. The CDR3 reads CAWRPGPPRDYGYTF. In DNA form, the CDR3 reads TGTGCCTGGAGGCCGGGTCCGCCGAGGGACTATGGCTACACCTTC. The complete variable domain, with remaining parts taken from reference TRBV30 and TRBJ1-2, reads SQTIHQWPATLVQPVGSPLSLECTVEGTSNPNLYWYRQAAGRGLQLLFYSVGIGQISSEVPQNLSASRPQDRQFILSSKKLLLSDSGFYLCAWRPGPPRDYGYTFGSGTRLTVV.

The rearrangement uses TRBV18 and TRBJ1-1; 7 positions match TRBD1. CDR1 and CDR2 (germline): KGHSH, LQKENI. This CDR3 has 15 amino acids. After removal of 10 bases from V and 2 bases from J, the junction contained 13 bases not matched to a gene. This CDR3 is CATLPGAGGNTEAFF. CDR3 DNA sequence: TGTGCCACACTCCCAGGGGCAGGGGGAAACACTGAAGCTTTCTTT.

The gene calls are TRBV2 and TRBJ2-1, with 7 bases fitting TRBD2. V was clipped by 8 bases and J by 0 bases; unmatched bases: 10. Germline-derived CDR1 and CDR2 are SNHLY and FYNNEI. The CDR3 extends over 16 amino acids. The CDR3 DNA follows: TGTGCCAGCTGGGGAGGGGACGGAAGCTCCTACAATGAGCAGTTCTTC. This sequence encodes CASWGGDGSSYNEQFF.

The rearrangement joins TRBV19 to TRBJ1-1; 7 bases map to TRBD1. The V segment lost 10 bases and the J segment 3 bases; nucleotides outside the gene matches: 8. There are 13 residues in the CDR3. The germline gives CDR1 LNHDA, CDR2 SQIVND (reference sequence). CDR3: CATQQGRDTEAFF. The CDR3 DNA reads TGTGCCACCCAACAGGGGCGTGACACTGAAGCTTTCTTT.

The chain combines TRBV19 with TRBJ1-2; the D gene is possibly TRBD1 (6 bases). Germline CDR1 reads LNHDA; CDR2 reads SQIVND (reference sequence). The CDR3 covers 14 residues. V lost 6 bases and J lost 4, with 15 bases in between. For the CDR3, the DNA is TGTGCCAGTAGGGACAGAGGCACCTTCTATGGCTACACCTTC. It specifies CASRDRGTFYGYTF.

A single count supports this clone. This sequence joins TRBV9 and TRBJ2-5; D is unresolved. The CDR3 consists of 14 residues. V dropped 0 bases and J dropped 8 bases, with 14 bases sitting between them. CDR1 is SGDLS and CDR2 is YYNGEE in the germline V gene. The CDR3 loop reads CASSVDVNLQTQYF. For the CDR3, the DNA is TGTGCCAGCAGCGTAGACGTAAACTTGCAAACCCAGTACTTC.

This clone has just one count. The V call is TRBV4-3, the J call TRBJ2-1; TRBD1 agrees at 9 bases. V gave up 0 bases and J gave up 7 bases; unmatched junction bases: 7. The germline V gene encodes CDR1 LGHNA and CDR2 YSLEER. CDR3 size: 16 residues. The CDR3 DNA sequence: TGCGCCAGCAGCCAAGATTACGGGACAGGGATGAATGAGCAGTTCTTC. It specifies CASSQDYGTGMNEQFF.

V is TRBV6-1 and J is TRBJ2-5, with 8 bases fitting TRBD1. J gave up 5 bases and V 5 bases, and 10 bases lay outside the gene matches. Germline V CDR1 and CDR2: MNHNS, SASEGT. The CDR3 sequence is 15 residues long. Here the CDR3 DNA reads TGTGCCAGCAGTAGGAACAGGGGGGCGGGTGAGACCCAGTACTTC. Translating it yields CASSRNRGAGETQYF.

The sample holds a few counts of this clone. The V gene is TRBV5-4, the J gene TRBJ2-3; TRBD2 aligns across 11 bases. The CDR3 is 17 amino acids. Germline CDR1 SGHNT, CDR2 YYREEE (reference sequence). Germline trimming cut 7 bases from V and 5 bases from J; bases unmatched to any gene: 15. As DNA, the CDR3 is TGTGCCAGCTCAAATAGAATAGCGGGAGGGTCAAAAGATACGCAGTATTTT. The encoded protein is CASSNRIAGGSKDTQYF.

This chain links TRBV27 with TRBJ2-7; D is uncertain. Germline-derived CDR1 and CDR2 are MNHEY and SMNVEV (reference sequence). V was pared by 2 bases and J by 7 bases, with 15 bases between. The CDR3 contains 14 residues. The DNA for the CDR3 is TGTGCCAGCAGTTTAAGTCAGGCCTCCCTAGAGCAGTACTTC. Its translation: CASSLSQASLEQYF.

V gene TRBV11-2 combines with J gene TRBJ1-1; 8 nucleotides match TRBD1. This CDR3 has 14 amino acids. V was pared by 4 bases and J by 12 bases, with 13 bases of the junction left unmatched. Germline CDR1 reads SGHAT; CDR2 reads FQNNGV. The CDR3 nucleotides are TGTGCCAGCAGCTACGTCGGACAGGGCCCCCTTTCTTTCTTT. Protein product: CASSYVGQGPLSFF. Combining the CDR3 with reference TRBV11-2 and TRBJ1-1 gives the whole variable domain EAGVAQSPRYKIIEKRQSVAFWCNPISGHATLYWYQQILGQGPKLLIQFQNNGVVDDSQLPKDRFSAERLKGVDSTLKIQPAKLEDSAVYLCASSYVGQGPLSFFGQGTRLTVV.

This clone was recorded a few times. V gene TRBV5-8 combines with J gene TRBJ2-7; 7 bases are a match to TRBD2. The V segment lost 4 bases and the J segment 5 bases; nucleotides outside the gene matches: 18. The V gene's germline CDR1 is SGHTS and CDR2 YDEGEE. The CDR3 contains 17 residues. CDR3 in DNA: TGTGCCAGCAGCATCGGGGGGTCAGGGTTACGTTCGGACGAGCAGTACTTC. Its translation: CASSIGGSGLRSDEQYF.

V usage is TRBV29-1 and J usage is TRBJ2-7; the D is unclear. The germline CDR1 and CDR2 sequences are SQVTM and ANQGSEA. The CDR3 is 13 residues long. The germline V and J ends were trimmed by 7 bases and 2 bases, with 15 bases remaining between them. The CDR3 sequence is CSGGPGMTYEQYF. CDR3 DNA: TGCAGCGGAGGCCCCGGAATGACCTACGAGCAGTACTTC.

Here the CDR3 DNA reads TGTGCCAGCAGCCCCTCCGGGACTAGTAAGCAGTACTTC. It is translated as CASSPSGTSKQYF. This chain uses TRBV14 with TRBJ2-7; 8 positions agree with TRBD2. The V gene's germline CDR1 is SGHDN and CDR2 FVKESK. V trimming: 4 bases; J trimming: 8 bases; junction bases outside the gene matches: 7. The length of the CDR3 is 13 residues.

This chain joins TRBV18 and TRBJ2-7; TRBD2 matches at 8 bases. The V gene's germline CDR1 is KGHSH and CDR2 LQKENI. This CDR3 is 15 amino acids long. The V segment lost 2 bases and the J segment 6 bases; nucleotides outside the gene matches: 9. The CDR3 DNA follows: TGTGCCAGCTCACCAAACGGTGGTAGCGGGGTCGAGCAGTACTTC. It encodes CASSPNGGSGVEQYF. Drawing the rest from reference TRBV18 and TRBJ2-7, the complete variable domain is NAGVMQNPRHLVRRRGQEARLRCSPMKGHSHVYWYRQLPEEGLKFMVYLQKENIIDESGMPKERFSAEFPKEGPSILRIQQVVRGDSAAYFCASSPNGGSGVEQYFGPGTRLTVT.